Here is one T cell receptor (beta chain) with its context. V was cut by 4 bases and J by 12 bases, with 13 bases left in between. Germline V lookup: CDR1 SNHLY, CDR2 FYNNEI. The CDR3 extends over 12 amino acids. MiXCR, applied by TCRdb to the 5' RACE reads, yields one record per CDR3 protein. The table includes about 730,000 distinct CDR3 sequences, about 20% detected once. This sample is part of a study of identical twins. This sample also belongs to another study, concerning T cells expressing NK-cell markers. As that report states: The leading position in the CD3+CD56-NKG2C+ fraction of a few donors also went to these clonotypes.

This TCR was sampled from a woman aged 18 to 35 in good health. Sequences were obtained from PBMCs. The V and J genes are TRBV2 and TRBJ2-1; D might be TRBD1 or TRBD2, each matching 6 bases. In nucleotides, the CDR3 is TGTGCCAGCAGTGCGAGGGGGGTTCCGCAGTTCTTC. This encodes CASSARGVPQFF.